This T cell receptor (beta chain) was documented in a study of blood T cells in healthy people across ages. V was pared by 6 bases and J by 4 bases, with 8 bases of the junction left unmatched. The CDR3 is 15 amino acids. Using a J-beta primer mix together with a sample-barcoded 5' primer, a second PCR was run for roughly 7 to 12 cycles. TCRdb independently ran MiXCR on the 5' RACE reads; one entry per CDR3 protein. The sample contains about 900,000 distinct CDR3 sequences, roughly 48% of which appear only once. Sequencing used blood. The source is a man aged 25 to 45 in good health. The genes are TRBV12-3 or TRBV12-4 and TRBJ2-2, with 7 bases aligning to TRBD2. In DNA, the CDR3 is TGTGCCAGCAGCCCCCGGGGGGTTGGCACCGGGGAGCTGTTTTTT. This sequence encodes CASSPRGVGTGELFF.